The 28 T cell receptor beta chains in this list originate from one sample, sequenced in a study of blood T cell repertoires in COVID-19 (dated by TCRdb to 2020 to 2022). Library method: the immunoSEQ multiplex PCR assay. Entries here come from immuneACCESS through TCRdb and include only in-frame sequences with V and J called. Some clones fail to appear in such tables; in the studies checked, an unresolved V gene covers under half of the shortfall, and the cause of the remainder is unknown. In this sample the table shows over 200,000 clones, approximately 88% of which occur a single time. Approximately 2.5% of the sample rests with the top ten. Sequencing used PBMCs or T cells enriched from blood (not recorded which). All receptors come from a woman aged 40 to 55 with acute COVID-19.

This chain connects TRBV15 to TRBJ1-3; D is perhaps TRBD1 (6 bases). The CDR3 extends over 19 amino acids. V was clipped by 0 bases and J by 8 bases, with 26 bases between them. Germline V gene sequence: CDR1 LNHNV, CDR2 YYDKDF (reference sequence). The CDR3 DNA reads TGTGCCACCAGCAGAGATAAAGGGACATCGGATGCAAGGGGAGACACCATATATTTT. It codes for CATSRDKGTSDARGDTIYF.

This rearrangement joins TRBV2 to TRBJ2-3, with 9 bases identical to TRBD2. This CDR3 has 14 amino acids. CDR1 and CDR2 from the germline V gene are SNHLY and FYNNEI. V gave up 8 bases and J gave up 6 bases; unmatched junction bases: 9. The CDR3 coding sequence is TGTGCCAGCTGCGAGGCTAGCGGGAAGGATACGCAGTATTTT. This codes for CASCEASGKDTQYF. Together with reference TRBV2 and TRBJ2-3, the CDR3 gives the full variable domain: EPEVTQTPSHQVTQMGQEVILRCVPISNHLYFYWYRQILGQKVEFLVSFYNNEISEKSEIFDDQFSVERPDGSNFTLKIRSTKLEDSAMYFCASCEASGKDTQYFGPGTRLTVL.

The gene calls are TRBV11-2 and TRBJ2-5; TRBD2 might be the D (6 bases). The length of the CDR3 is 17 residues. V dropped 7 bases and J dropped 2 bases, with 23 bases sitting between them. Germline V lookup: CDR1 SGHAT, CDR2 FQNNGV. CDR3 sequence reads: CASIPGVKGPGQETQYF. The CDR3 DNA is TGTGCCAGCATTCCGGGGGTTAAGGGGCCGGGACAAGAGACCCAGTACTTC.

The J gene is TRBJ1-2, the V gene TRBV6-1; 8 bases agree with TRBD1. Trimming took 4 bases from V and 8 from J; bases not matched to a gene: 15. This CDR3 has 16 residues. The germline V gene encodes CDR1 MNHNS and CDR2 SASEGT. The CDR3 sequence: CASSALAQQGVGGYTF. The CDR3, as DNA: TGTGCCAGCAGTGCCCTCGCTCAACAGGGGGTAGGAGGCTACACCTTC.

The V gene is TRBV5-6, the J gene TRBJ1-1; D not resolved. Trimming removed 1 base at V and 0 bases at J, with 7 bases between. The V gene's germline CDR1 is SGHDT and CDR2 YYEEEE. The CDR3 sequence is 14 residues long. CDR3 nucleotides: TGTGCCAGCAGCTTGCCAGGTATGAACACTGAAGCTTTCTTT. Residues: CASSLPGMNTEAFF.

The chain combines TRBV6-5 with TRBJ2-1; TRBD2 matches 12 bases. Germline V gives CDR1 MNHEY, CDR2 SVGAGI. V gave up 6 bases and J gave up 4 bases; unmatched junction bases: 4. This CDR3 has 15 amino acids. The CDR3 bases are TGTGCCAGCAGACGTGGGACTAGCGGGTACAATGAGCAGTTCTTC. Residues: CASRRGTSGYNEQFF.

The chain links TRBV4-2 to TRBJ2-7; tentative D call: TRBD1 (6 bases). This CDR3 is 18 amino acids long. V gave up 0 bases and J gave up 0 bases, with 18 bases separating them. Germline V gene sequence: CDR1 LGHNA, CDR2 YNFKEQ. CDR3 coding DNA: TGTGCCAGCAGCCAAGAGAAGCTTCAAGGGACACGCTCCTACGAGCAGTACTTC. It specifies CASSQEKLQGTRSYEQYF.

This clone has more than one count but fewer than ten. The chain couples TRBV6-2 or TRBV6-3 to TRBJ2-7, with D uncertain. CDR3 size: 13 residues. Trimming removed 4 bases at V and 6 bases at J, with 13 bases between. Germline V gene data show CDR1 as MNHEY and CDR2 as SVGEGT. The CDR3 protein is CASSSTATLEQYV. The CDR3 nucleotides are TGTGCCAGCAGTTCTACGGCGACACTCGAGCAGTACGTC.

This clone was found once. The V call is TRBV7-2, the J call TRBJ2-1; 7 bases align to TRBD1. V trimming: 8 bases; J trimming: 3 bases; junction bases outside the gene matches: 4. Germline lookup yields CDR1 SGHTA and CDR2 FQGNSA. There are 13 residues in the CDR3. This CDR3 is CASSTGLYNEQFF. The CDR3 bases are TGTGCCAGCTCGACAGGGCTCTACAATGAGCAGTTCTTC.

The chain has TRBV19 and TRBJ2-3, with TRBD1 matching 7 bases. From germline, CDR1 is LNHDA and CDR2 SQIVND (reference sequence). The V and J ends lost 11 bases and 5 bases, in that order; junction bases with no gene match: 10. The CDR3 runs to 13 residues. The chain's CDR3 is CASSGTVLDTQYF. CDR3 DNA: TGTGCCTCCTCCGGGACAGTGTTAGATACGCAGTATTTT.

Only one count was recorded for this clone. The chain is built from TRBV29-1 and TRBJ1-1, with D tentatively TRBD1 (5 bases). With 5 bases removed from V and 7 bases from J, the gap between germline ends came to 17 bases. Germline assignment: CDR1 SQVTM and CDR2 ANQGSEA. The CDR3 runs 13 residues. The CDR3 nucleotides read TGCAGCGTTCATAAACAGGTAGCACTTGAAGCTTTCTTT. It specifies CSVHKQVALEAFF.

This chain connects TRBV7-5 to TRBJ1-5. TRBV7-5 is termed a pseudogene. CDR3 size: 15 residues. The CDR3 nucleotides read TGTGCCAGAAGCTCGGGACTCCGAGACAATCAGCCCCAGCATTTT. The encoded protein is CARSSGLRDNQPQHF.

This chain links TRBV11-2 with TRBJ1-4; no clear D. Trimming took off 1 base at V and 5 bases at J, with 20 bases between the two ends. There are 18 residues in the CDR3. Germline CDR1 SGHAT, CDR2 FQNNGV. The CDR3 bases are TGTGCCAGCAGCTTAGGGTTGTGGGTTGGGAGTACAAATGAAAAACTGTTTTTT. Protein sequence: CASSLGLWVGSTNEKLFF.

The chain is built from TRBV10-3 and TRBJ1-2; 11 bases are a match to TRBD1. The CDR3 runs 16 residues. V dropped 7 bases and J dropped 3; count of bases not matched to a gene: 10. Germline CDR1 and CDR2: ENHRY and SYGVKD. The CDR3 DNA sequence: TGTGCCATCAACAAGGACAGGGGGCGTCGAGACTATGGCTACACCTTC. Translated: CAINKDRGRRDYGYTF.

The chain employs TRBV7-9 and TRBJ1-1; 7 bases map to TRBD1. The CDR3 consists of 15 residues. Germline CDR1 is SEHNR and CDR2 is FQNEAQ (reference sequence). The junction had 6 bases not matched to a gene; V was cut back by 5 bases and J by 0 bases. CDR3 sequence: CASSPNRGMNTEAFF. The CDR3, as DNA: TGTGCCAGCAGCCCGAACAGGGGAATGAACACTGAAGCTTTCTTT.

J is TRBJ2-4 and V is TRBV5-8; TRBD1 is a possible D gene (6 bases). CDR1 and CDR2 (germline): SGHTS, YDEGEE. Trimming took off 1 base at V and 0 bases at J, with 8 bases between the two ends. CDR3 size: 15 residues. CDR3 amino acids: CASSLNRVAKNIQYF. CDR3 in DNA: TGTGCCAGCAGCTTGAACAGGGTAGCCAAAAACATTCAGTACTTC.

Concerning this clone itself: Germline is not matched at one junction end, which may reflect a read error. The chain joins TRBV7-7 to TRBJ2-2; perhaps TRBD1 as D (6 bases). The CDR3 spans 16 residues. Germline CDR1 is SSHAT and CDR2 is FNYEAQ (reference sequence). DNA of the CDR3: TGTGCTAGCAGCCCTAGTCCGGGACACAACACCGGGGAGCTGTTTTTT. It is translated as CASSPSPGHNTGELFF.

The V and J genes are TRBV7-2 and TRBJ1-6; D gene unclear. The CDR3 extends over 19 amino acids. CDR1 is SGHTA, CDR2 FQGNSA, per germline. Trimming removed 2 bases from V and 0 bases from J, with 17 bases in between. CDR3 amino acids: CASSLQRAGSSSYNSPLHF. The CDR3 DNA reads TGTGCCAGCAGCTTACAAAGGGCGGGGAGTAGCTCCTATAATTCACCCCTCCACTTT.

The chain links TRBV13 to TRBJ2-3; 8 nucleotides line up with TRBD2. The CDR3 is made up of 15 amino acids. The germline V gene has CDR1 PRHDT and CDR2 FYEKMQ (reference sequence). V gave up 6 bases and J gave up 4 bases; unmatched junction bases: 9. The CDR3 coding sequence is TGTGCCAGCAGAAAGGCGGGGGGCCATCCAGATACGCAGTATTTT. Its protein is CASRKAGGHPDTQYF.

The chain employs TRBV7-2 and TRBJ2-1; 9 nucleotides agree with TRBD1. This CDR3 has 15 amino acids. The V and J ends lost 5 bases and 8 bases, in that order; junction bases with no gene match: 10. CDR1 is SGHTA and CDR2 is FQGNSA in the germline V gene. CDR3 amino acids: CASSLGTGSVYEQFF. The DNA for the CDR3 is TGTGCCAGCAGCCTGGGGACAGGGTCGGTGTATGAGCAGTTCTTC.

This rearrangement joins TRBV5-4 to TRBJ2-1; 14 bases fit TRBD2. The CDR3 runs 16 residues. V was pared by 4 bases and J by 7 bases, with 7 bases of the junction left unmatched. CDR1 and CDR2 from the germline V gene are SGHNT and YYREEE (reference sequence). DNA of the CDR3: TGTGCCAGCAGCAAGGGACTAGCGGGGGCTGGGAATGAGCAGTTCTTC. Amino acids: CASSKGLAGAGNEQFF. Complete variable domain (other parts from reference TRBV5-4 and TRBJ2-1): ETGVTQSPTHLIKTRGQQVTLRCSSQSGHNTVSWYQQALGQGPQFIFQYYREEENGRGNFPPRFSGLQFPNYSSELNVNALELDDSALYLCASSKGLAGAGNEQFFGPGTRLTVL.

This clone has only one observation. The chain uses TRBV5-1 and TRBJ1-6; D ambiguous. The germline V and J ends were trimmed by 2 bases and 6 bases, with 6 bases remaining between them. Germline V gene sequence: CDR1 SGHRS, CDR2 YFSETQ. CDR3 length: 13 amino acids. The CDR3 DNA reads TGCGCCAGCAGCTTAGCTGGTAATTCACCCCTCCACTTT. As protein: CASSLAGNSPLHF.

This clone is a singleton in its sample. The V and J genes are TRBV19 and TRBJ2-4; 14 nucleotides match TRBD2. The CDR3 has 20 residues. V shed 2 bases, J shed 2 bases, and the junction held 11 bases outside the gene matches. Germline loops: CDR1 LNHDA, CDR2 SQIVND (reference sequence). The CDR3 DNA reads TGTGCCAGTAGTATAAGGGGGGGACTAGCGGGAGAGACGACCAAAAACATTCAGTACTTC. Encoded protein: CASSIRGGLAGETTKNIQYF.

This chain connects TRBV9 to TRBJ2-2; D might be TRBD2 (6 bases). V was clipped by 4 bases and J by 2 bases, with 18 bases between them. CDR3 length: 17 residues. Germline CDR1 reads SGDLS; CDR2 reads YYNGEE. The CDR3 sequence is CASSLVLLAANTGELFF. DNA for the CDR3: TGTGCCAGCAGCCTGGTGCTCTTAGCGGCTAACACCGGGGAGCTGTTTTTT.

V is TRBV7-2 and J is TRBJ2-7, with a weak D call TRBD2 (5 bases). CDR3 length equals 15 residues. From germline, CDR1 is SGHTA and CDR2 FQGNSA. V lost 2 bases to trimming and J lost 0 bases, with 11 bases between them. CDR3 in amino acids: CASSLLGVSSYEQYF. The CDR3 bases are TGTGCCAGCAGCTTACTCGGGGTTAGCTCCTACGAGCAGTACTTC.

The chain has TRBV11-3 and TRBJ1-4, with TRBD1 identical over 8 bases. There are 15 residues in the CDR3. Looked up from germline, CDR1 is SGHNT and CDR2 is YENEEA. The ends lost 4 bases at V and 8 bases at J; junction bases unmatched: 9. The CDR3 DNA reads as TGTGCCAGCAGCTCGATACAGGGGGTTGGAGAAAAACTGTTTTTT. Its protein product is CASSSIQGVGEKLFF.

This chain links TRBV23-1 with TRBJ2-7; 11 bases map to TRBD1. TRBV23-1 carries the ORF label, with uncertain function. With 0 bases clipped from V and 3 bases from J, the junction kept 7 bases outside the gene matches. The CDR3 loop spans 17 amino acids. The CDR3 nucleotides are TGCGCCAGCAGTCAATCGCAACCGGGACAGGGGGACTACGAGCAGTACGTC. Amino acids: CASSQSQPGQGDYEQYV.

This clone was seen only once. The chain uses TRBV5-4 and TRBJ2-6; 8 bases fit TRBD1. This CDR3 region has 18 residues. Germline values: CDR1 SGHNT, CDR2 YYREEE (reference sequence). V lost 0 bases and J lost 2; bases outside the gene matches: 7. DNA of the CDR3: TGTGCCAGCAGCTTGGATACAGGGGGATTCCCTGGGGCCAACGTCCTGACTTTC. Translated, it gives CASSLDTGGFPGANVLTF.